These 14 T cell receptor beta chains came from one sample sequenced in a study of blood T cell repertoires in COVID-19. Sequencing was performed with immunoSEQ multiplex PCR; in TCRdb, only in-frame clones are kept and a portion is missing. The sample lists about 260,000 clones, around four fifths seen once, with 1.9% in the top ten. Sequencing used peripheral blood. All receptors derive from a woman older than 75 with acute or convalescent COVID-19.

The V call is TRBV10-3, the J call TRBJ1-5, with D possibly matching TRBD1 (6 bases). The CDR3 covers 14 residues. Trimming cost V 5 bases and J 5 bases, with 13 bases left between them. Germline V CDR1 and CDR2: ENHRY, SYGVKD. The CDR3 loop reads CAISRTGSDQPQHF. For the CDR3, the DNA is TGTGCCATCAGTCGAACAGGGTCGGATCAGCCCCAGCATTTT.

V usage is TRBV7-6 and J usage is TRBJ1-1, with D possibly matching TRBD1 (5 bases). The V end was cut by 1 base, the J end by 4 bases, with 16 bases between. The CDR3 runs to 16 residues. Germline-derived CDR1 and CDR2 are SGHVS and FNYEAQ. The CDR3 region is CASSLGSQGIRTEAFF. The CDR3 nucleotides read TGTGCCAGCAGCTTAGGGTCCCAGGGAATACGCACTGAAGCTTTCTTT.

The chain recombines TRBV7-2 with TRBJ1-1, with D uncertain. The CDR3 spans 14 residues. The germline CDR1 and CDR2 sequences are SGHTA and FQGNSA. Trimming shortened V by 3 bases and J by 3 bases, and 11 bases separated the two germline ends. The CDR3 sequence: CASSFIPEDTEAFF. The CDR3 DNA reads TGTGCCAGCAGCTTCATACCGGAGGACACTGAAGCTTTCTTT.

The chain has TRBV29-1 and TRBJ2-1; TRBD1 matches 7 bases. V trimming: 5 bases; J trimming: 3 bases; junction bases outside the gene matches: 7. CDR3 length: 14 amino acids. CDR1 SQVTM and CDR2 ANQGSEA come from the germline V gene. CDR3 nucleotide sequence: TGCAGCGTTCGGGTTGGGGACAGCTACAATGAGCAGTTCTTC. Encoded protein: CSVRVGDSYNEQFF.

This sequence joins TRBV7-2 and TRBJ2-2; 8 bases align to TRBD1. Per the germline V gene, CDR1 is SGHTA and CDR2 is FQGNSA. The J segment lost 1 base and the V segment lost 1 base, leaving 2 bases of the junction unmatched. The CDR3 length is 16 residues. The CDR3 here is CASSLGTGQNTGELFF. The CDR3 DNA is TGTGCCAGCAGCTTAGGGACAGGGCAGAACACCGGGGAGCTGTTTTTT.

This clone was detected only once. V gene TRBV25-1 combines with J gene TRBJ2-1; 13 bases map to TRBD2. This CDR3 has 12 residues. Germline CDR1 is MGHDK and CDR2 is SYGVNS. Trimming took 8 bases from V and 12 from J; bases not matched to a gene: 4. The CDR3 reads CASRTSGRSQFF. DNA for the CDR3: TGTGCCAGCCGGACTAGCGGGAGATCGCAGTTCTTC.

The V call is TRBV6-5, the J call TRBJ2-3; 8 nucleotides agree with TRBD1. The germline gives CDR1 MNHEY, CDR2 SVGAGI. J lost 8 bases, V lost 0 bases, and 10 bases had no gene match. This CDR3 spans 16 amino acids. The DNA of the CDR3 is TGTGCCAGCAGTTACTCAGGGGACAGGTCCAGAGGTACGCAGTATTTT. This gives the protein CASSYSGDRSRGTQYF.

The chain joins TRBV30 to TRBJ2-7, with D maybe TRBD1 (5 bases). In germline, CDR1 is GTSNPN, CDR2 SVGIG (reference sequence). V lost 8 bases and J 0 bases, leaving 20 bases between the germline ends. The CDR3 consists of 15 residues. CDR3 sequence reads: CATSVLQGNSYEQYF. The CDR3 coding sequence is TGTGCCACCTCCGTGTTGCAGGGAAACTCCTACGAGCAGTACTTC. Combining the CDR3 with reference TRBV30 and TRBJ2-7 gives the whole variable domain SQTIHQWPATLVQPVGSPLSLECTVEGTSNPNLYWYRQAAGRGLQLLFYSVGIGQISSEVPQNLSASRPQDRQFILSSKKLLLSDSGFYLCATSVLQGNSYEQYFGPGTRLTVT.

The chain recombines TRBV4-2 with TRBJ2-3; 9 nucleotides match TRBD2. The CDR3 is 18 amino acids. In germline, CDR1 is LGHNA, CDR2 YNFKEQ. The junction had 10 bases not matched to a gene; V was cut back by 1 base and J by 2 bases. Written as DNA, the CDR3 is TGTGCCAGCAGCCAAGCTTCTTTGGCGGGGGGGCCCACAGATACGCAGTATTTT. It encodes CASSQASLAGGPTDTQYF.

V usage is TRBV7-3 and J usage is TRBJ2-2; 9 bases align to TRBD1. The CDR3 extends over 14 amino acids. Germline V gene lookup returns CDR1 SGHTA and CDR2 FQGTGA. The trim removed 3 bases at V and 4 bases at J, leaving 0 bases unmatched. The CDR3 here is CASSLDRGTGELFF. Written as DNA, the CDR3 is TGTGCCAGCAGCTTGGACAGGGGCACCGGGGAGCTGTTTTTT.

V gene TRBV4-2 combines with J gene TRBJ1-4; 9 bases fit TRBD1. This CDR3 comprises 15 residues. The junction had 4 bases not matched to a gene; V was cut back by 1 base and J by 7 bases. The germline CDR1 and CDR2 sequences are LGHNA and YNFKEQ. The CDR3 DNA sequence: TGTGCCAGCAGCCAAGGGCGACAGGGGGGTGAAAAACTGTTTTTT. The encoded protein is CASSQGRQGGEKLFF.

V is TRBV27 and J is TRBJ2-5, with D tentatively TRBD2 (5 bases). There are 13 residues in the CDR3. With 6 bases removed from V and 0 bases from J, the gap between germline ends came to 8 bases. Looked up from germline, CDR1 is MNHEY and CDR2 is SMNVEV (reference sequence). The chain's CDR3 is CASRDGNQETQYF. CDR3 bases: TGTGCCAGCAGGGACGGGAACCAAGAGACCCAGTACTTC.

The gene calls are TRBV11-1 and TRBJ2-5, with D tentatively TRBD1 (6 bases). Germline CDR1 and CDR2: SGHAT and FQDESV (reference sequence). Deletions cut 3 bases from V and 6 bases from J, with 11 bases between. This CDR3 spans 13 amino acids. Written as DNA, the CDR3 is TGTGCCAGCAGCTTTGGGGGCTCGAAGACCCAGTACTTC. Protein sequence: CASSFGGSKTQYF.

The genes are TRBV7-2 and TRBJ1-1; D may be TRBD1 (6 bases). V was clipped by 1 base and J by 3 bases, with 15 bases between them. Germline values: CDR1 SGHTA, CDR2 FQGNSA. This CDR3 comprises 16 residues. CDR3 protein: CASSLGVRDTYTEAFF. The CDR3 region has the DNA TGTGCCAGCAGCTTAGGTGTCCGGGACACTTACACTGAAGCTTTCTTT.